These 15 T cell receptor beta chains were all obtained from the same sample, sequenced in a study of shared clonotypes between healthy human individuals (dated by TCRdb to about 2020). To prepare the library, the immunoSEQ multiplex PCR assay was applied. TCRdb retrieved this table from immuneACCESS and kept in-frame rearrangements only. Not all clones are present; in checked studies, unresolved V genes account for under half, and no reason is known for the remainder. This sample is represented by a few million clones; over 90% of them were singletons. 0.39% of the sample goes to the ten largest clones. Sequenced material: naive CD4+ T cells from PBMCs. The sample's cell subset or site, from its label and the paper: CD45RA+ positively selected. These receptors came from a man between 18 and 29 years old in good health. Some clones in this sample may be carry-over from other donors' samples.

V and J are TRBV11-2 and TRBJ2-1; D uncertain. V lost 2 bases and J 1 base, leaving 15 bases between the germline ends. The CDR3 has 17 residues. Germline-derived CDR1 and CDR2 are SGHAT and FQNNGV. CDR3 bases: TGTGCCAGCAGCTTAACGATTGCGAATTTTTCCTACAATGAGCAGTTCTTC. It is translated as CASSLTIANFSYNEQFF.

A single count supports this clone. J is TRBJ2-1 and V is TRBV27; tentatively, D is TRBD2 (6 bases). The germline gives CDR1 MNHEY, CDR2 SMNVEV (reference sequence). The CDR3 consists of 18 residues. V was shortened by 3 bases and J by 8 bases, with 26 bases between the two germline ends. The CDR3 region has the DNA TGTGCCAGCAGTTTGAGGTCTGTCAGGCAGTTCGGGGGTTATGAGCAGTTCTTC. Protein product: CASSLRSVRQFGGYEQFF.

This clone was detected only once. V and J are TRBV7-8 and TRBJ1-1; D perhaps matches TRBD1 (5 bases). This CDR3 region has 11 residues. Trimming stripped 2 bases from V and 7 bases from J, with 5 bases between. Germline CDR1 and CDR2: SGHVS and FQNEAQ. The CDR3 loop reads CASSLQGEAFF. The CDR3 DNA reads as TGTGCCAGCAGCTTACAGGGTGAAGCTTTCTTT.

The J gene is TRBJ2-6, the V gene TRBV27, with D unresolved. This CDR3 region has 12 residues. CDR1 is MNHEY and CDR2 is SMNVEV in the germline V gene (reference sequence). Trimming stripped 4 bases from V and 3 bases from J, with 1 base between. CDR3 region: CASSYGANVLTF. CDR3 nucleotide sequence: TGTGCCAGCAGTTATGGGGCCAACGTCCTGACTTTC.

The chain combines TRBV11-2 with TRBJ2-7, with 11 positions matching TRBD1. The CDR3 extends over 17 amino acids. J was trimmed by 3 bases and V by 5 bases; bases with no gene match: 12. Germline CDR1 and CDR2: SGHAT and FQNNGV. The CDR3 DNA is TGTGCCAGCAGCCGCGGGACAGGGGGGCTAGCGGGCTACGAGCAGTACTTC. Protein product: CASSRGTGGLAGYEQYF. Complete variable domain (other parts from reference TRBV11-2 and TRBJ2-7): EAGVAQSPRYKIIEKRQSVAFWCNPISGHATLYWYQQILGQGPKLLIQFQNNGVVDDSQLPKDRFSAERLKGVDSTLKIQPAKLEDSAVYLCASSRGTGGLAGYEQYFGPGTRLTVT.

The rearrangement joins TRBV12-5 to TRBJ2-1; possible D gene TRBD2, 5 bases. The CDR3 loop spans 16 amino acids. Germline CDR1 LGHNT, CDR2 FRNRAP. V dropped 6 bases and J dropped 4 bases, with 19 bases sitting between them. The CDR3 DNA is TGTGCTAGTGGGGACCCCGGGATTGGGCTTTACAATGAGCAGTTCTTC. Translation gives CASGDPGIGLYNEQFF.

This chain links TRBV7-2 with TRBJ2-1, with 8 bases aligning to TRBD2. CDR3 length equals 19 residues. V lost 2 bases to trimming and J lost 0 bases; unmatched junction nucleotides: 12. Germline V gene lookup returns CDR1 SGHTA and CDR2 FQGNSA. This CDR3 reads CASSLRLASGLSSYNEQFF. The CDR3 nucleotides are TGTGCCAGCAGCTTACGGTTGGCTAGCGGGCTAAGCTCCTACAATGAGCAGTTCTTC. Together with reference TRBV7-2 and TRBJ2-1, the CDR3 gives the full variable domain: GAGVSQSPSNKVTEKGKDVELRCDPISGHTALYWYRQSLGQGLEFLIYFQGNSAPDKSGLPSDRFSAERTGGSVSTLTIQRTQQEDSAVYLCASSLRLASGLSSYNEQFFGPGTRLTVL.

This clone was recorded once. The chain uses TRBV7-9 and TRBJ2-1; 7 nucleotides line up with TRBD2. The CDR3 consists of 16 residues. V shed 1 base and J 2 bases; nucleotides not matched to a gene: 5. The germline V gene encodes CDR1 SEHNR and CDR2 FQNEAQ (reference sequence). The chain's CDR3 is CASSLVAGRTYNEQFF. The CDR3 nucleotides are TGTGCCAGCAGCTTAGTTGCCGGGAGGACCTACAATGAGCAGTTCTTC.

Remarks on this clone: Other DNA variants within this sample encode the same CDR3. This rearrangement joins TRBV6-1 to TRBJ1-2; 9 bases align to TRBD1. V trimming: 6 bases; J trimming: 1 base; junction bases outside the gene matches: 3. The CDR3 sequence is 14 residues long. Looked up from germline, CDR1 is MNHNS and CDR2 is SASEGT. CDR3 sequence: CASRRTGDNYGYTF. The CDR3 nucleotides are TGTGCCAGCAGAAGGACAGGGGATAACTATGGCTACACCTTC.

The chain uses TRBV2 and TRBJ2-5, with 8 bases lining up with TRBD1. This CDR3 comprises 15 residues. Germline V gene sequence: CDR1 SNHLY, CDR2 FYNNEI. V was pared by 8 bases and J by 1 base, with 9 bases of the junction left unmatched. This CDR3 reads CASCYSGTGQETQYF. CDR3 sequence (DNA): TGTGCCAGCTGCTACTCCGGGACAGGCCAAGAGACCCAGTACTTC.

The chain recombines TRBV6-6 with TRBJ2-5; TRBD2 might be the D (5 bases). V lost 6 bases and J lost 5, with 13 bases in between. The CDR3 has 13 amino acids. Germline V gene data show CDR1 as MNHNY and CDR2 as SVGAGI (reference sequence). This chain's CDR3 is CASRPPAVETQYF. CDR3 nucleotides: TGTGCCAGCAGACCTCCAGCGGTGGAGACCCAGTACTTC.

The V and J genes are TRBV18 and TRBJ1-2; D might be TRBD1 (5 bases). The CDR3 has 15 residues. Germline V gene sequence: CDR1 KGHSH, CDR2 LQKENI. The V gene lost 3 bases and the J gene lost 2 bases, with 13 bases spanning the gap. The CDR3 protein is CASSPQGHGNYGYTF. In DNA, the CDR3 is TGTGCCAGCTCACCCCAAGGACACGGAAACTATGGCTACACCTTC.

The chain has TRBV4-1 and TRBJ2-5; D is undetermined. The CDR3 runs to 15 residues. The ends were cut back, 0 bases at V and 1 base at J, with 9 bases in the middle. From germline, CDR1 is MGHRA and CDR2 YSYEKL. CDR3 sequence: CASSQEALFQETQYF. The CDR3 DNA sequence: TGCGCCAGCAGCCAAGAGGCGCTATTCCAAGAGACCCAGTACTTC.

The chain carries TRBV7-9 and TRBJ1-1; a weak D match, TRBD1 (5 bases). The V end lost 7 bases, the J end lost 1 base, and 22 bases lay between the germline ends. The V gene's germline CDR1 is SEHNR and CDR2 FQNEAQ (reference sequence). This CDR3 has 17 residues. The CDR3 sequence: CASTSGGRAVGNTEAFF. The CDR3, as DNA: TGTGCCAGCACCTCCGGCGGCAGGGCCGTAGGGAACACTGAAGCTTTCTTT.

This chain connects TRBV7-6 to TRBJ2-5; TRBD2 matches at 8 bases. From germline, CDR1 is SGHVS and CDR2 FNYEAQ. CDR3 length: 17 residues. The ends lost 5 bases at V and 2 bases at J; junction bases unmatched: 13. CDR3 in amino acids: CASSPGATSVNQETQYF. Written as DNA, the CDR3 is TGTGCCAGCAGCCCAGGGGCGACTAGCGTTAATCAAGAGACCCAGTACTTC.